Following are 3 T cell receptor beta chains from one sample sequenced in a study of blood T cell repertoires in COVID-19. Some clones are missing from TCRdb's copy, which holds only in-frame ones; the method was immunoSEQ multiplex PCR. Of 40,000 to 45,000 clones in the sample, roughly nine tenths were seen once. Sequenced input: peripheral blood. The receptor source for this set is a human donor in a cohort sampled during active COVID-19.

This clone was recorded once. It is unclear where the CDR3 begins or ends on the DNA, so no DNA is shown, and the CDR3 is as TCRdb lists it. V usage is TRBV5-1 and J usage is TRBJ2-5; the table's D call TRBD2 went unverified against the DNA. The CDR3 has 16 residues if both end residues are counted. Looked up from germline, CDR1 is SGHRS and CDR2 is YFSETQ. Here the CDR3 reads CASSTRRDSTLGTQYF.

The gene calls are TRBV30 and TRBJ2-2; the D gene is possibly TRBD2 (5 bases). CDR3 length equals 15 residues. Germline V gives CDR1 GTSNPN, CDR2 SVGIG (reference sequence). V was shortened by 0 bases and J by 1 base, with 9 bases between the two germline ends. Here the CDR3 DNA reads TGTGCCTGGAGTGTATGGACTCAGAACACCGGGGAGCTGTTTTTT. Translated, it gives CAWSVWTQNTGELFF.

The chain joins TRBV18 to TRBJ2-1; TRBD1 aligns across 7 bases. V shed 3 bases and J 5 bases; nucleotides not matched to a gene: 1. The CDR3 totals 13 residues. CDR1 is KGHSH, CDR2 LQKENI, per germline. CDR3 amino acids: CASSPGQHNEQFF. The CDR3 DNA reads TGTGCCAGCTCACCGGGACAGCACAATGAGCAGTTCTTC.